The 31 T cell receptor beta chains below all came from one sample that was sequenced in a study of glioma-infiltrating T cells. Amplification of TCR alpha and beta CDR3 regions from RNA used iRepertoire nested multiplex PCR. TCRdb called the multiplex PCR reads again in MiXCR, with one record for every CDR3 protein. The data contain approximately 400,000 distinct CDR3 sequences, roughly two fifths of them singletons. The specimen was glioma tissue, nonneoplastic brain tissue, or PBMCs (not recorded which). The receptors come from a human donor with low-grade glioma or glioblastoma, undergoing nonglioma brain surgery, or in good health (not recorded which).

The genes are TRBV5-5 and TRBJ2-1, with D uncertain. V was clipped by 4 bases and J by 9 bases, with 11 bases between them. This CDR3 is 12 amino acids long. Germline V gene data show CDR1 as SGHKS and CDR2 as YYEKEE (reference sequence). CDR3 DNA sequence: TGTGCCAGCAGCCCGCAGGCCACTGAGCAGTTCTTC. Its translation is CASSPQATEQFF.

In this sample, this clonotype turned up a few times. The chain links TRBV20-1 to TRBJ2-1; 8 bases are shared with TRBD1. This CDR3 is 16 amino acids long. Per germline, CDR1 DFQATT and CDR2 SNEGSKA (reference sequence). V trimming: 3 bases; J trimming: 0 bases; junction bases outside the gene matches: 7. The CDR3 loop reads CSASPRQGSSYNEQFF. As DNA, the CDR3 is TGCAGTGCTAGCCCAAGACAGGGGAGCTCCTACAATGAGCAGTTCTTC.

A note on this clonotype: This may stem from a read error, because a much larger clone lies one nucleotide away. The chain uses TRBV6-6 and TRBJ1-2; 7 bases fit TRBD1. The length of the CDR3 is 15 residues. Germline V lookup: CDR1 MNHNY, CDR2 SVGAGI (reference sequence). After removal of 1 base from V and 0 bases from J, the junction contained 2 bases not matched to a gene. The chain's CDR3 is CASSYFGQANYGYTF. CDR3 in DNA: TGTGCCAGCAGTTACTTCGGACAGGCTAACTATGGCTACACCTTC.

This clonotype was recorded at least ten times. V and J are TRBV15 and TRBJ2-5; D call uncertain. There are 14 residues in the CDR3. Germline V gives CDR1 LNHNV, CDR2 YYDKDF (reference sequence). Trimming shortened V by 1 base and J by 2 bases, and 8 bases separated the two germline ends. CDR3 residues: CATSRATLQETQYF. The CDR3 DNA reads as TGTGCCACCAGCAGAGCGACACTTCAAGAGACCCAGTACTTC.

This clonotype was observed a handful of times. The gene calls are TRBV7-9 and TRBJ1-4, with 8 bases identical to TRBD1. The junction had 6 bases not matched to a gene; V was cut back by 5 bases and J by 7 bases. CDR3 length: 14 amino acids. CDR1 SEHNR and CDR2 FQNEAQ come from the germline V gene (reference sequence). CDR3 sequence reads: CASSGQGLGEKLFF. In DNA form, the CDR3 reads TGTGCCAGCAGCGGACAGGGACTTGGTGAAAAACTGTTTTTT.

J is TRBJ1-5 and V is TRBV28; D is unclear. The germline V gene has CDR1 MDHEN and CDR2 SYDVKM. This CDR3 contains 13 residues. Trimming removed 7 bases from V and 7 bases from J, with 14 bases in between. CDR3 sequence reads: CASIFYGGQPQHF. The CDR3 DNA reads as TGTGCCAGCATTTTCTATGGTGGGCAGCCCCAGCATTTT.

This clonotype occurred many times. The chain joins TRBV10-3 to TRBJ1-1, with unresolved D. CDR3 length: 13 amino acids. Trimming took off 0 bases at V and 0 bases at J, with 2 bases between the two ends. The germline gives CDR1 ENHRY, CDR2 SYGVKD. CDR3 loop: CAISESMNTEAFF. DNA of the CDR3: TGTGCCATCAGTGAGTCGATGAACACTGAAGCTTTCTTT.

This clonotype has just one count. The chain recombines TRBV4-2 with TRBJ2-7, with D possibly matching TRBD2 (5 bases). The V and J ends lost 3 bases and 5 bases respectively, with 8 bases between them. The CDR3 is 12 amino acids. Germline assignment: CDR1 LGHNA and CDR2 YNFKEQ. CDR3 DNA: TGTGCCAGCAGCCAGACGAGGGACGAGCAGTACTTC. Protein sequence: CASSQTRDEQYF.

V usage is TRBV6-1 and J usage is TRBJ2-1, with 9 bases that match TRBD2. Looked up from germline, CDR1 is MNHNS and CDR2 is SASEGT. The CDR3 has 14 residues. After removal of 6 bases from V and 10 bases from J, the junction contained 10 bases not matched to a gene. The CDR3 DNA reads TGTGCCAGCAGGGGCGGGGGGGGCCTGGGGGAGCAGTTCTTC. As protein: CASRGGGGLGEQFF.

To note about this clonotype: A much larger clone sits a single nucleotide away, making a read error possible. The chain joins TRBV7-2 to TRBJ2-3; D not certain. Germline V gives CDR1 SGHTA, CDR2 FQGNSA. Trimming removed 5 bases from V and 6 bases from J, with 15 bases in between. This CDR3 is built from 14 residues. CDR3 sequence reads: CASSERSPTDTQYF. CDR3 bases: TGTGCCAGCAGCGAGAGGTCACCGACGGATACGCAGTATTTT.

This clonotype has only a few counts. The chain recombines TRBV6-5 with TRBJ2-1; 12 bases are a match to TRBD2. With V trimmed by 10 bases and J by 1 base, 11 bases remained unmatched. Germline V gives CDR1 MNHEY, CDR2 SVGAGI. The CDR3 is 17 amino acids. The CDR3 DNA reads TGTGCCATTTCTCCGACTAGCGGGAGAGTGTCCTACAATGAGCAGTTCTTC. Its translation is CAISPTSGRVSYNEQFF.

A word on this clonotype: The junction and the germline gene differ at one end; a read error may be behind it. This rearrangement joins TRBV7-9 to TRBJ2-2; D may match TRBD1 or TRBD2 (5 bases each). Germline CDR1 reads SEHNR; CDR2 reads FQNEAQ (reference sequence). This CDR3 is built from 16 residues. The DNA of the CDR3 is TGTGCCAGCAGCTCGGTGACAGTAGCGAACGCCGGGGAGCTGTTTTTT. Translated, it gives CASSSVTVANAGELFF.

The chain is built from TRBV5-5 and TRBJ2-1; perhaps TRBD1 as D (6 bases). There are 14 residues in the CDR3. Germline assignment: CDR1 SGHKS and CDR2 YYEKEE (reference sequence). V was clipped by 1 base and J by 5 bases, with 10 bases between them. The CDR3 DNA follows: TGTGCCAGCAGCTTGTTCAGGGGAGACAATGAGCAGTTCTTC. Amino acids: CASSLFRGDNEQFF.

As to this clonotype: This could be a read error, since a much larger clone is one nucleotide away. This chain joins TRBV20-1 and TRBJ1-5, with 11 bases aligning to TRBD1. V shed 7 bases and J 4 bases; nucleotides not matched to a gene: 3. CDR3 length: 13 residues. Germline CDR1 is DFQATT and CDR2 is SNEGSKA (reference sequence). The CDR3 DNA is TGCAGTGGGACAGGGGGCCAAAATCAGCCCCAGCATTTT. This translates into CSGTGGQNQPQHF.

This clonotype turned up a few times. The V and J genes are TRBV20-1 and TRBJ2-5; 8 bases are shared with TRBD2. CDR1 DFQATT and CDR2 SNEGSKA come from the germline V gene (reference sequence). The V gene end was trimmed by 3 bases and the J gene end by 5 bases; junction bases not matched to a gene: 8. The CDR3 contains 14 residues. CDR3 sequence: CSARSSAGVETQYF. DNA for the CDR3: TGCAGTGCTAGGTCATCAGCGGGAGTGGAGACCCAGTACTTC.

This clonotype was picked up a small number of times. The rearrangement uses TRBV19 and TRBJ2-1, with a weak D call TRBD1 (6 bases). Trimming cost V 6 bases and J 6 bases, with 18 bases left between them. There are 15 residues in the CDR3. CDR1 is LNHDA, CDR2 SQIVND, per germline (reference sequence). The chain's CDR3 is CASRRNRARGNEQFF. In DNA, the CDR3 is TGTGCCAGTAGGAGAAACAGGGCGCGAGGCAATGAGCAGTTCTTC.

This clonotype occurred a few times. The chain has TRBV28 and TRBJ1-1; the match to TRBD1 covers 7 bases. J was trimmed by 0 bases and V by 3 bases; bases with no gene match: 13. The germline gives CDR1 MDHEN, CDR2 SYDVKM. The CDR3 sequence is 18 residues long. The chain's CDR3 is CASSFRQGLAQMNTEAFF. The CDR3 DNA follows: TGTGCCAGCAGTTTTCGACAGGGATTAGCACAGATGAACACTGAAGCTTTCTTT.

Here the CDR3 reads CASSTMTGTETQYF. DNA of the CDR3: TGTGCCAGCAGCACGATGACAGGGACGGAGACCCAGTACTTC. The chain links TRBV28 to TRBJ2-5, with 7 bases lining up with TRBD1. Germline V gene data show CDR1 as MDHEN and CDR2 as SYDVKM. The CDR3 covers 14 residues. V lost 6 bases to trimming and J lost 5 bases; unmatched junction nucleotides: 9.

The chain is built from TRBV6-1 and TRBJ2-1; D might be TRBD1 (6 bases). Germline assignment: CDR1 MNHNS and CDR2 SASEGT. The CDR3 is 19 residues long. V gave up 7 bases and J gave up 5 bases, with 30 bases separating them. As DNA, the CDR3 is TGTGCCAGCACCCTGGGGGCGGCACAAGGGGTAAGACCACACAATGAGCAGTTCTTC. This gives the protein CASTLGAAQGVRPHNEQFF.

The rearrangement links TRBV5-5 to TRBJ2-5; D remains unclear. Germline lookup yields CDR1 SGHKS and CDR2 YYEKEE (reference sequence). CDR3 size: 15 residues. The germline V and J ends were trimmed by 0 bases and 0 bases, with 9 bases remaining between them. The CDR3 region is CASSLGSSYQETQYF. The CDR3 DNA is TGTGCCAGCAGCTTGGGGTCTTCGTACCAAGAGACCCAGTACTTC.

There are many counts of this clonotype. The chain recombines TRBV28 with TRBJ1-1; no clear D. Germline assignment: CDR1 MDHEN and CDR2 SYDVKM. The V end was cut by 1 base, the J end by 8 bases, with 11 bases between. CDR3 size: 13 residues. In DNA form, the CDR3 reads TGTGCCAGCAGTTTATTGAGTGATCCCGAAGCTTTCTTT. Protein sequence: CASSLLSDPEAFF.

There are a few counts of this clonotype. The chain joins TRBV20-1 to TRBJ2-3; D possibly matches TRBD1 or TRBD2 (6 bases each). V dropped 0 bases and J dropped 4 bases, with 11 bases sitting between them. The CDR3 sequence is 14 residues long. The germline V gene encodes CDR1 DFQATT and CDR2 SNEGSKA (reference sequence). This chain's CDR3 is CSARDPRGPDTQYF. DNA of the CDR3: TGCAGTGCTAGAGACCCCCGGGGGCCAGATACGCAGTATTTT.

There are a few counts of this clonotype. V and J are TRBV2 and TRBJ1-6, with D unresolved. V was shortened by 6 bases and J by 8 bases, with 17 bases between the two germline ends. Germline V gives CDR1 SNHLY, CDR2 FYNNEI. The CDR3 sequence is 15 residues long. The CDR3 region has the DNA TGTGCCAGCAGCCCCGGGGTTAATGGGTATTCACCCCTCCACTTT. Translated, it gives CASSPGVNGYSPLHF.

For this clonotype: Given a much more abundant clone one base away, this may be a read error. V gene TRBV7-2 combines with J gene TRBJ2-7; 9 bases line up with TRBD2. The CDR3 sequence is 15 residues long. The germline gives CDR1 SGHTA, CDR2 FQGNSA. CDR3 residues: CACSLKAGGAYEQYF. The CDR3 DNA reads TGTGCCTGCAGCTTAAAAGCGGGAGGCGCCTACGAGCAGTACTTC.

In this sample, this clonotype turned up once. The CDR3 ends on some other residue instead of the conserved phenylalanine or tryptophan, so this is likely a read error. The chain employs TRBV4-1 and TRBJ1-2; D is perhaps TRBD1 (5 bases). Germline V gives CDR1 MGHRA, CDR2 YSYEKL. The CDR3 totals 12 residues. CDR3 nucleotides: TGTGCCAGCAGCCAAGACGGGGCCGGCTACACCATC. As protein: CASSQDGAGYTI.

CDR3 sequence reads: CASSSSLGEQFF. The CDR3 region has the DNA TGTGCCAGCAGTTCCTCGCTCGGAGAGCAGTTCTTC. V usage is TRBV27 and J usage is TRBJ2-1; D unclear. The germline V and J ends were trimmed by 4 bases and 10 bases, with 11 bases remaining between them. The CDR3 loop spans 12 amino acids. The germline gives CDR1 MNHEY, CDR2 SMNVEV (reference sequence).

With regard to this clonotype: This may stem from a read error, because a much larger clone lies one nucleotide away. This chain connects TRBV27 to TRBJ2-1; 9 nucleotides match TRBD2. The DNA end lines up better with TRBJ2-7; the J call may be wrong. Germline V gives CDR1 MNHEY, CDR2 SMNVEV (reference sequence). The CDR3 runs to 13 residues. DNA for the CDR3: TGTGCCAGCAGTTTAGGTAGCGGGAGCGGGCAGTACTTC. It yields the protein CASSLGSGSGQYF.

Remarks on this clonotype: Mismatch with germline at one junction end may stem from a read error. The chain has TRBV20-1 and TRBJ1-1; the D is unclear. The CDR3 covers 13 residues. Germline CDR1 DFQATT, CDR2 SNEGSKA (reference sequence). Here the CDR3 DNA reads TGCGGTGCTAGAGATCCCTCGAACACTGAAGCTTTCTTT. It codes for CGARDPSNTEAFF.

A few counts support this clonotype. This rearrangement joins TRBV27 to TRBJ2-4; TRBD1 aligns across 7 bases. The germline CDR1 and CDR2 sequences are MNHEY and SMNVEV (reference sequence). Trimming took 5 bases from V and 0 from J; bases not matched to a gene: 4. The CDR3 is 15 residues long. In nucleotides, the CDR3 is TGTGCCAGCAGTCCCGACAGGGTAGCCAAAAACATTCAGTACTTC. This translates into CASSPDRVAKNIQYF.

This clonotype was observed a single time. CDR3 DNA: TGCAGCGTTGAAGAGACGGACATAAGCAATCAGCCCCAGCATTTT. This translates into CSVEETDISNQPQHF. The chain couples TRBV29-1 to TRBJ1-5, with a weak D call TRBD1 (5 bases). There are 15 residues in the CDR3. The germline CDR1 and CDR2 sequences are SQVTM and ANQGSEA. V gave up 0 bases and J gave up 1 base, with 10 bases separating them.

This clonotype turned up a few times. The gene calls are TRBV2 and TRBJ1-2, with TRBD1 matching 7 bases. The length of the CDR3 is 16 residues. V dropped 0 bases and J dropped 4; count of bases not matched to a gene: 8. The germline CDR1 and CDR2 sequences are SNHLY and FYNNEI. The CDR3 DNA follows: TGTGCCAGCAGTGAAGCCGACAGGGTTGGCGGCTATGGCTACACCTTC. Its protein is CASSEADRVGGYGYTF. The full variable domain, its missing parts supplied by reference TRBV2 and TRBJ1-2, is EPEVTQTPSHQVTQMGQEVILRCVPISNHLYFYWYRQILGQKVEFLVSFYNNEISEKSEIFDDQFSVERPDGSNFTLKIRSTKLEDSAMYFCASSEADRVGGYGYTFGSGTRLTVV.